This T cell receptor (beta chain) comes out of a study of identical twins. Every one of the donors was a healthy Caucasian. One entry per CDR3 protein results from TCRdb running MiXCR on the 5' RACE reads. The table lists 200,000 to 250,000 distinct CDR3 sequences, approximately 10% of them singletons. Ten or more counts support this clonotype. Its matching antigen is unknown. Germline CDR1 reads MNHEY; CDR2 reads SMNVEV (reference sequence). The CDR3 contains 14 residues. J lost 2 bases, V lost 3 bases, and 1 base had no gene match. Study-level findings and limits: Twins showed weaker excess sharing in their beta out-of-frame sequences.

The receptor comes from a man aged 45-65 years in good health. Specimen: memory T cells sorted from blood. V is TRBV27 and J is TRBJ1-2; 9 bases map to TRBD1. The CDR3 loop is CASSFGQGNYGYTF. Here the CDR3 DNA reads TGTGCCAGCAGTTTCGGACAGGGGAACTATGGCTACACCTTC.